The 26 T cell receptor beta chains below were found in one sample sequenced in a study of draining lymph node invasion in breast cancer. Via MiXCR, TCRdb re-called the bulk RNA-seq reads, giving one row per CDR3 protein. The top ten hold 7.8% of the sample, which has around 2,500 distinct CDR3 sequences, under 80% seen once. Memory regulatory T cells were sorted as CD4+ CD45RA- CD25high cells. The material sequenced was sorted memory Tregs from a lymph node. Receptor source: a female donor with luminal breast cancer.

This clonotype appeared a single time. At one of its ends the junction is not consistent with the germline gene, which may arise from a read error. The chain recombines TRBV7-3 with TRBJ1-5, with 8 bases lining up with TRBD1. Germline assignment: CDR1 SGHTA and CDR2 FQGTGA. This CDR3 is built from 15 residues. The CDR3 region has the DNA TGTGCCAGCAGCGAGGGACAGGAGGGCAATAAGCCCCAGCATTTT. Amino acid sequence: CASSEGQEGNKPQHF. Variable domain in full (rest from reference TRBV7-3 and TRBJ1-5): GAGVSQTPSNKVTEKGKYVELRCDPISGHTALYWYRQSLGQGPEFLIYFQGTGAADDSGLPNDRFFAVRPEGSVSTLKIQRTERGDSAVYLCASSEGQEGNKPQHFGDGTRLSIL.

Turning to this clonotype: The junction differs from germline at one of its ends, possibly a read error. This rearrangement joins TRBV19 to TRBJ1-6; possible D gene TRBD1, 5 bases. Germline V gene lookup returns CDR1 LNHDA and CDR2 SQIVND (reference sequence). CDR3 size: 16 residues. The CDR3 here is CASSKTTGRGGSPLHF. CDR3 DNA sequence: TGTGCCAGCAGTAAGACCACAGGACGGGGGGGGTCACCCCTCCACTTT.

J is TRBJ1-4 and V is TRBV6-2 or TRBV6-3; D is unresolved. Germline CDR1 is MNHEY and CDR2 is SVGEGT. This CDR3 contains 13 residues. Between the trimmed V and J ends, which lost 2 bases and 5 bases, there was a span of 6 bases. DNA for the CDR3: TGTGCCAGCAGTTACGAGGACAATGAAAAACTGTTTTTT. This encodes CASSYEDNEKLFF.

The chain uses TRBV20-1 and TRBJ1-5, with unresolved D. Germline CDR1 reads DFQATT; CDR2 reads SNEGSKA (reference sequence). The CDR3 extends over 14 amino acids. Trimming stripped 5 bases from V and 5 bases from J, with 16 bases between. In DNA, the CDR3 is TGCAGTGCTTCACTATCGAACTACCATCAGCCCCAGCATTTT. Amino acid sequence: CSASLSNYHQPQHF.

As regards this clonotype: A much larger clonotype is one base distant, so this may be a read error. The chain links TRBV20-1 to TRBJ1-3; D may be TRBD1 (5 bases). V was cut by 4 bases and J by 3 bases, with 10 bases left in between. The V gene's germline CDR1 is DFQATT and CDR2 SNEGSKA (reference sequence). This CDR3 is 13 amino acids long. The CDR3 nucleotides read TGCAGTGCTATAATAGGGGTTGGAAACACCATATATTTT. Translation gives CSAIIGVGNTIYF.

The rearrangement joins TRBV18 to TRBJ2-1, with D hard to call. Trimming stripped 6 bases from V and 6 bases from J, with 15 bases between. The length of the CDR3 is 14 residues. Germline CDR1 is KGHSH and CDR2 is LQKENI. The DNA for the CDR3 is TGTGCCAGCTCCTACACTCCCCCCGGCAATGAGCAGTTCTTC. Translating it yields CASSYTPPGNEQFF.

The chain has TRBV5-1 and TRBJ2-3; tentative D call: TRBD1 (5 bases). The ends were cut back, 3 bases at V and 1 base at J, with 15 bases in the middle. Germline V lookup: CDR1 SGHRS, CDR2 YFSETQ. There are 16 residues in the CDR3. CDR3 sequence reads: CASSWGFGGGTDTQYF. The DNA of the CDR3 is TGCGCCAGCAGCTGGGGCTTCGGTGGCGGCACAGATACGCAGTATTTT.

The rearrangement uses TRBV2 and TRBJ2-7, with 8 positions matching TRBD2. Looked up from germline, CDR1 is SNHLY and CDR2 is FYNNEI. This CDR3 spans 15 amino acids. Trimming removed 2 bases from V and 0 bases from J; junction bases left unmatched: 3. The CDR3 DNA reads as TGTGCCAGCAGTGAAAGCAGCGGGGGCTCCTACGAGCAGTACTTC. This encodes CASSESSGGSYEQYF.

V is TRBV27 and J is TRBJ1-5, with D hard to call. Germline CDR1 MNHEY, CDR2 SMNVEV (reference sequence). Deletions cut 7 bases from V and 1 base from J, with 14 bases between. CDR3 size: 15 residues. This CDR3 is CASKDHRGSNQPQHF. CDR3 nucleotides: TGTGCCAGCAAAGATCACCGGGGAAGCAATCAGCCCCAGCATTTT.

The J gene is TRBJ2-7, the V gene TRBV10-3; TRBD1 agrees at 7 bases. From germline, CDR1 is ENHRY and CDR2 SYGVKD. The CDR3 has 13 amino acids. V was pared by 10 bases and J by 7 bases, with 13 bases of the junction left unmatched. This chain's CDR3 is CATGTASTMEQYF. In DNA, the CDR3 is TGTGCCACCGGGACAGCGAGTACGATGGAGCAGTACTTC.

This clonotype was recorded a few times. An end of the junction does not agree with germline; a read error may underlie this. V gene TRBV9 combines with J gene TRBJ1-1; TRBD1 might be the D (5 bases). Germline loops: CDR1 SGDLS, CDR2 YYNGEE. This CDR3 comprises 14 residues. The CDR3 sequence is CASSVDSSNTEAFF. CDR3 nucleotide sequence: TGTGCCAGCAGTGTAGACAGTTCGAACACTGAAGCTTTCTTT.

This clonotype was counted only a few times. The chain employs TRBV7-2 and TRBJ2-3; D is unclear. CDR1 is SGHTA and CDR2 is FQGNSA in the germline V gene. Trimming pared 2 bases from V and 5 bases from J, leaving 2 bases between. The CDR3 is 11 residues long. CDR3: CASSLIDTQYF. The CDR3 nucleotides read TGTGCCAGCAGCTTAATAGATACGCAGTATTTT.

This rearrangement joins TRBV4-1 to TRBJ1-6; D is unresolved. This CDR3 is 16 amino acids long. V lost 0 bases, J lost 9 bases, and 15 bases lay in between. Per the germline V gene, CDR1 is MGHRA and CDR2 is YSYEKL. The CDR3 loop reads CASSQELRVEGSPLHF. The CDR3, as DNA: TGCGCCAGCAGCCAAGAGTTAAGGGTAGAAGGTTCACCCCTCCACTTT.

The CDR3 loop reads CAISQGGNYGYTF. CDR3 nucleotides: TGTGCCATCAGCCAAGGGGGAAACTATGGCTACACCTTC. The rearrangement uses TRBV10-3 and TRBJ1-2, with D possibly TRBD1 on 6 matching bases. Germline-derived CDR1 and CDR2 are ENHRY and SYGVKD. The V end lost 6 bases, the J end lost 2 bases, and 10 bases lay between the germline ends. This CDR3 is built from 13 residues.

The rearrangement uses TRBV2 and TRBJ1-2, with 7 bases matching TRBD1. CDR1 SNHLY and CDR2 FYNNEI come from the germline V gene. The CDR3 covers 14 residues. J was trimmed by 5 bases and V by 1 base; bases with no gene match: 4. The DNA for the CDR3 is TGTGCCAGCAGTGAAGAGGGGGCGGGTTATGGCTACACCTTC. Translated, it gives CASSEEGAGYGYTF.

About this clonotype itself: The junction departs from germline at one end; a sequencing error may be responsible. The chain recombines TRBV5-1 with TRBJ2-7, with 7 bases matching TRBD1. Germline-derived CDR1 and CDR2 are SGHRS and YFSETQ. This CDR3 spans 15 amino acids. In DNA form, the CDR3 reads TGCGCCAGCAGCTTGGGGACAGGTCCTTCCTGCGAGCAGTACTTC. It encodes CASSLGTGPSCEQYF. Full variable domain (rest looked up from reference TRBV5-1 and TRBJ2-7): KAGVTQTPRYLIKTRGQQVTLSCSPISGHRSVSWYQQTPGQGLQFLFEYFSETQRNKGNFPGRFSGRQFSNSRSEMNVSTLELGDSALYLCASSLGTGPSCEQYFGPGTRLTVT.

The sample holds a few counts of this clonotype. This chain connects TRBV5-1 to TRBJ2-3; the D is unclear. The V gene lost 5 bases and the J gene lost 2 bases, with 12 bases spanning the gap. Germline CDR1 reads SGHRS; CDR2 reads YFSETQ. The CDR3 is 14 residues long. The CDR3 sequence: CASSRAGDTDTQYF. CDR3 sequence (DNA): TGCGCCAGCAGTCGGGCAGGAGACACAGATACGCAGTATTTT.

A word on this clonotype: Possible read error: a much larger clone is one base away. The chain uses TRBV7-9 and TRBJ2-7; no firm D call. The V and J ends lost 2 bases and 4 bases respectively, with 6 bases between them. The CDR3 sequence is 12 residues long. Germline V gene lookup returns CDR1 SEHNR and CDR2 FQNEAQ (reference sequence). The DNA of the CDR3 is TGTGCCAGCAGCTTAAGTATTTACGAGCAGTACTTC. Translated, it gives CASSLSIYEQYF.

The chain recombines TRBV5-6 with TRBJ1-5, with D unclear. Germline V CDR1 and CDR2: SGHDT, YYEEEE. This CDR3 is 13 amino acids long. V was cut by 4 bases and J by 3 bases, with 8 bases left in between. CDR3 DNA: TGTGCCAGCAGCCAAGGACCCAATCAGCCCCAGCATTTT. Translation gives CASSQGPNQPQHF.

V gene TRBV18 combines with J gene TRBJ1-2; 7 nucleotides line up with TRBD1. Germline lookup yields CDR1 KGHSH and CDR2 LQKENI. J was trimmed by 3 bases and V by 4 bases; bases with no gene match: 11. This CDR3 has 16 residues. CDR3 sequence reads: CASSLFEQGTDYGYTF. The DNA of the CDR3 is TGTGCCAGCTCACTGTTCGAACAGGGGACGGACTATGGCTACACCTTC.

The V gene is TRBV19, the J gene TRBJ1-1, with 8 bases matching TRBD1. The CDR3 consists of 14 residues. The germline gives CDR1 LNHDA, CDR2 SQIVND (reference sequence). The trim removed 4 bases at V and 4 bases at J, leaving 5 bases unmatched. In DNA form, the CDR3 reads TGTGCCAGTAGTAGCAGGGGGCAGGTCACTGAAGCTTTCTTT. Translated: CASSSRGQVTEAFF.

This rearrangement joins TRBV6-2 or TRBV6-3 to TRBJ2-2; no clear D gene. The ends were cut back, 10 bases at V and 6 bases at J, with 18 bases in the middle. CDR3 length: 14 amino acids. The germline V gene has CDR1 MNHEY and CDR2 SVGEGT. CDR3 in DNA: TGTGCCACCCAATCCGCGAGAAGCGCCGGGGAGCTGTTTTTT. Protein: CATQSARSAGELFF.

The gene calls are TRBV6-5 and TRBJ1-4; no reliable D call. CDR1 is MNHEY and CDR2 is SVGAGI in the germline V gene. The CDR3 is 15 residues long. V was shortened by 0 bases and J by 4 bases, with 9 bases between the two germline ends. Here the CDR3 DNA reads TGTGCCAGCAGTTACTCCCTGGGCTATAATGAAAAACTGTTTTTT. Translating it yields CASSYSLGYNEKLFF.

The chain couples TRBV6-1 to TRBJ1-5; D gene uncertain. The germline gives CDR1 MNHNS, CDR2 SASEGT. The CDR3 is made up of 13 amino acids. The V end was cut by 0 bases, the J end by 10 bases, with 10 bases between. In nucleotides, the CDR3 is TGTGCCAGCAGTGAAGCGGGTACTCCCCCCCAGCATTTT. As protein: CASSEAGTPPQHF.

The chain is built from TRBV27 and TRBJ1-1, with D unresolved. This CDR3 spans 11 amino acids. The V end lost 7 bases, the J end lost 1 base, and 4 bases lay between the germline ends. Germline V CDR1 and CDR2: MNHEY, SMNVEV (reference sequence). The DNA of the CDR3 is TGTGCCAGCAAAAAGAACACTGAAGCTTTCTTT. It translates to CASKKNTEAFF.

J is TRBJ1-2 and V is TRBV10-3, with D perhaps matching TRBD1 (6 bases). Trimming took off 2 bases at V and 8 bases at J, with 9 bases between the two ends. CDR3 length equals 12 residues. The germline CDR1 and CDR2 sequences are ENHRY and SYGVKD. CDR3 residues: CAISEGGQGYTF. DNA of the CDR3: TGTGCCATCAGTGAGGGTGGACAGGGCTACACCTTC.